This entry describes one T cell receptor beta chain. Its antigen specificity is not known. Per-nucleotide qualities are absent, and no much larger clonotype sits a single base away. Repertoires were sampled multiple times during chemoradiotherapy, which allowed clonal expansion in the tumor microenvironment to be followed. The library was obtained by the immunoSEQ multiplex PCR assay. In its TCRdb copy, this immuneACCESS table keeps in-frame sequences only and misses some clones. Where compared with another copy, unresolved V genes explain less than half of these, and the others have no known cause. The sample records 3,000 to 4,000 clones, roughly 80% of which are singletons. The ten largest account for roughly 16% of the sample. CDR1 and CDR2 are read off the germline V gene (reference sequence) as LNHDA and SQIVND. From its cysteine to its phenylalanine, the CDR3 spans 18 amino acids. Kept here is only the CDR3 DNA, which spans 54 bases and is read in frame from base 1. Unmatched junction bases come to 12, with V trimmed by 5 bases and J by 2 bases.

The data were obtained in a study of chemoradiotherapy in HPV16-positive cancers (dated by TCRdb to between 2021 and 2022). Study-wide context: Using functional T-cell assays on cells from a couple of HPV16-positive patients, the researchers defined candidate HPV-specific T-cell clones and common TCR motifs. Next, the candidate HPV-specific TCRs and motifs were followed in TCR repertoires from around 87 patients with HPV-related cancers. Whether T-cell immunity against the HPV oncoproteins E6 and E7 changes during chemoradiotherapy and whether survival is affected by this immunity were examined in the study. Beyond this particular receptor, the publication reports: In HPV16-positive patients, expansion of HPV-responsive T cells during chemoradiotherapy was found to be associated with improved recurrence-free survival. The survival association was reported for HPV16-positive patients, and the functional definition of HPV-specific T cells was derived from only a couple of HPV16-positive patients. Expansion of candidate HPV-specific clones and E7-related TCR motifs was observed in the tumor microenvironment during treatment, whereas no such expansion was observed for non-HPV-specific T cells.

The sequence was obtained from a human donor with HPV-associated anogenital cancer. Sample acquisition took place from a patient who underwent chemoradiotherapy. The chain uses TRBV19 and TRBJ2-6; 7 central bases correspond to TRBD1. The CDR3 region has the sequence CASSSMLQGLAGANVLTF. The DNA sequence is as follows: TGTGCCAGTAGTTCGATGCTACAGGGGTTAGCTGGGGCCAACGTCCTGACTTTC.